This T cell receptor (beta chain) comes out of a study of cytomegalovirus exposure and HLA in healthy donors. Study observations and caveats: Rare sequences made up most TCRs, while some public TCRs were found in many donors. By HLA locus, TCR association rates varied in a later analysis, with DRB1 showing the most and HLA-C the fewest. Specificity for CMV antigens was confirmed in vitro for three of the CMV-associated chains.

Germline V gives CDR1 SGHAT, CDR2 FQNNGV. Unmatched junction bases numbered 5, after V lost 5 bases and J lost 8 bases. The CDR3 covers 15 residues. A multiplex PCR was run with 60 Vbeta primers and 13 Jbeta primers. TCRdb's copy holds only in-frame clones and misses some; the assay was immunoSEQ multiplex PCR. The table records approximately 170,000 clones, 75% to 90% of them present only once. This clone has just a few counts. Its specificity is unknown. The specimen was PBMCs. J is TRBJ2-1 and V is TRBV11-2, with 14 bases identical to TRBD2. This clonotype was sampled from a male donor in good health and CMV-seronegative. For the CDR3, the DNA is TGTGCCAGCAGCCCCGGGACTAGCGGGGGCTATGAGCAGTTCTTC. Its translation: CASSPGTSGGYEQFF.